A single T cell receptor (beta chain) is shown here with its context. The sample is drawn from a study of cytomegalovirus exposure and HLA in healthy donors. The study ran its PCR with 60 Vbeta and 13 Jbeta primers. In the study's own analysis: The authors later counted 70 million to 85 million unique TCR beta chains, roughly 11 million of them shared. Assay: immunoSEQ multiplex PCR; the TCRdb copy retains only in-frame clones and omits some. That table is the source of V, J and clone size, and D and trimming were worked out from the DNA. The data contain around 110,000 clones, roughly 70% of them singletons. V dropped 8 bases and J dropped 5 bases, with 15 bases sitting between them. Germline V gene sequence: CDR1 SNHLY, CDR2 FYNNEI. CDR3 length: 13 amino acids.

The origin of this receptor is a woman aged 18 to 35 in good health and CMV-seronegative. The sequenced material came from PBMCs. This chain joins TRBV2 and TRBJ1-2; perhaps TRBD1 as D (5 bases). The CDR3 here is CASRSGQGYGYTF. The CDR3 DNA sequence: TGTGCCAGCCGGAGCGGGCAGGGATATGGCTACACCTTC.